This record looks at one T cell receptor beta chain sequence and its context. The same CDR3 arises from other DNA sequences in this sample as well. Study processing details: Reference gene primers were amplified, and this amplification served to estimate nucleated cell counts. TCRdb's copy holds only in-frame clones and misses some; the assay was immunoSEQ multiplex PCR. V and J calls and clone size are given by that table; D and trimming were obtained from the DNA. The table lists around 94,000 clones, roughly 90% of them singletons, with 1.7% in the top ten. These data belong to a study of blood T cell repertoires in COVID-19. Turning to the study itself: The study drew acute and convalescent COVID-19 samples from the United States, Italy and Spain.

Per germline, CDR1 LNHDA and CDR2 SQIVND (reference sequence). V shed 4 bases and J 3 bases; nucleotides not matched to a gene: 0. The CDR3 contains 12 residues. Sequenced input: peripheral blood. This clonotype originated in an elderly man with acute or convalescent COVID-19. The rearrangement uses TRBV19 and TRBJ2-7; TRBD2 matches at 7 bases. The CDR3 region is CASSSGGYEQYF. In DNA, the CDR3 is TGTGCCAGTAGTAGCGGGGGCTACGAGCAGTACTTC.